One T cell receptor beta chain is described in this entry. Its antigen is still unknown. Sorted subsets were amplified in replicate PCRs using 200 ng DNA, about 30,000 T cell genomes. Produced via immunoSEQ multiplex PCR; TCRdb's table is partial and in-frame only. In the table there are over a million clones, approximately 98.5% of which are singletons. The data originate from a study of shared clonotypes between healthy human individuals. At the level of the study: In total, the donors were a couple of women and a few men aged 18 to 49. The study's findings and limits: In general, naive subsets displayed greater estimated richness than memory subsets did.

CD45RA+ naive and CD45RA-negative memory subsets were separated from CD4+ cells. Germline CDR1 is SGHNT and CDR2 is YENEEA. Trimming cost V 3 bases and J 7 bases, with 12 bases left between them. The CDR3 is made up of 14 amino acids. Sequenced sample: naive CD4+ T cells sorted from blood. Subset here: CD45RA+ positively selected. J is TRBJ2-2 and V is TRBV11-3; tentatively, D is TRBD2 (7 bases). This sequence was found in a man under 40 in good health. CDR3 nucleotide sequence: TGTGCCAGCAGCTTCGGGGGGCTAAACGGGGAGCTGTTTTTT. This translates into CASSFGGLNGELFF. Full variable domain (outside the CDR3, taken from reference TRBV11-3 and TRBJ2-2): EAGVVQSPRYKIIEKKQPVAFWCNPISGHNTLYWYLQNLGQGPELLIRYENEEAVDDSQLPKDRFSAERLKGVDSTLKIQPAELGDSAVYLCASSFGGLNGELFFGEGSRLTVL.